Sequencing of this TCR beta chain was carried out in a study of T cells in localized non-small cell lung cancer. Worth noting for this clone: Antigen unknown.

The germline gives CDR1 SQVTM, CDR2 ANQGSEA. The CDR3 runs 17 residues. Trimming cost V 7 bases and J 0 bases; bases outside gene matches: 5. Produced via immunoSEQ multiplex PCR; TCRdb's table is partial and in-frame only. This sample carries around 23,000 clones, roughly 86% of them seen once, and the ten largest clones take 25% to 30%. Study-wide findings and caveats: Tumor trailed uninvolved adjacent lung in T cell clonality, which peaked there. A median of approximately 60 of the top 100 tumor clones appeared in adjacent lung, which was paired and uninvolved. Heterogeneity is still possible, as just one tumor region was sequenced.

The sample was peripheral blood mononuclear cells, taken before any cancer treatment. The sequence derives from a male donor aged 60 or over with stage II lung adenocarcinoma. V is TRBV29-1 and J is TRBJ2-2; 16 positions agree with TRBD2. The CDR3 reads CSATGLAGGTNTGELFF. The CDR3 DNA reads TGCAGCGCGACGGGACTAGCGGGAGGGACGAACACCGGGGAGCTGTTTTTT.